Each of the 4 T cell receptor beta chains below was sequenced from the same sample in a study of T cell repertoires in cytomegalovirus infection. These receptors have no identified antigens. MiXCR was run by TCRdb on the reads, yielding one entry per CDR3 protein. This sample has fewer than 650,000 distinct CDR3 sequences, with under 45% found just once. The source material was cultured PBMCs, sampled from culture after CMV antigen stimulation. These receptors originate from a human donor in good health (CMV status not recorded). Some clones in this sample may be carry-over from other donors' samples.

This clonotype has more than one count but fewer than ten. The chain is built from TRBV5-4 and TRBJ2-5; maybe TRBD2 (6 bases). Trimming shortened V by 4 bases and J by 5 bases, and 18 bases separated the two germline ends. Germline assignment: CDR1 SGHNT and CDR2 YYREEE (reference sequence). This CDR3 is 15 amino acids long. The CDR3 region has the DNA TGTGCCAGCAGCCCCGGAGGGATCCTAGGGGAGACCCAGTACTTC. Amino acids: CASSPGGILGETQYF.

This chain links TRBV7-2 with TRBJ2-7; 7 nucleotides align to TRBD2. V was clipped by 1 base and J by 8 bases; unmatched bases: 14. CDR1 SGHTA and CDR2 FQGNSA come from the germline V gene. There are 16 residues in the CDR3. CDR3 DNA: TGTGCCAGCAGCTTAGGTGCGGGGAGGGGATTGTACAAGCAGTACTTC. It is translated as CASSLGAGRGLYKQYF.

This clonotype was picked up many times. The rearrangement uses TRBV7-2 and TRBJ2-3; D possibly uses TRBD1 or TRBD2 (5 bases each). The CDR3 contains 20 residues. Between the trimmed V and J ends, which lost 3 bases and 0 bases, there was a span of 25 bases. CDR1 is SGHTA, CDR2 FQGNSA, per germline. CDR3 in amino acids: CASSFQADRGGQGSTDTQYF. Written as DNA, the CDR3 is TGTGCCAGCAGCTTCCAAGCTGATAGGGGCGGGCAGGGAAGCACAGATACGCAGTATTTT.

The rearrangement links TRBV7-8 to TRBJ1-5, with D uncertain. The CDR3 is 15 residues long. Trimming left V 5 bases short and J 0 bases short, with 11 bases between. The germline CDR1 and CDR2 sequences are SGHVS and FQNEAQ. The CDR3 DNA sequence: TGTGCCAGCAGCGGCAGGCTGTATAGCAATCAGCCCCAGCATTTT. This encodes CASSGRLYSNQPQHF.